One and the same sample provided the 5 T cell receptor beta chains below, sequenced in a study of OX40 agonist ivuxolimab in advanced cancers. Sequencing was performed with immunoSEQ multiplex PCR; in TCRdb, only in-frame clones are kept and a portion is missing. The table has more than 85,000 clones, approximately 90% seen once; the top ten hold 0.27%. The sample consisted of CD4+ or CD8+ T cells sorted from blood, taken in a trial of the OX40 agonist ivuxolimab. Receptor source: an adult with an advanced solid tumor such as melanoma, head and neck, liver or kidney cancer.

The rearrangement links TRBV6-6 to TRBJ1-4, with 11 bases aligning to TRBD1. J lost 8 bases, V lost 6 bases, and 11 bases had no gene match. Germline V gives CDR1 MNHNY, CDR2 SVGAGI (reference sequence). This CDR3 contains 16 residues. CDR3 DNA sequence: TGTGCCAGCAGCTCGACCGGGACAGGGGGTCGGGAAAAACTGTTTTTT. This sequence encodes CASSSTGTGGREKLFF.

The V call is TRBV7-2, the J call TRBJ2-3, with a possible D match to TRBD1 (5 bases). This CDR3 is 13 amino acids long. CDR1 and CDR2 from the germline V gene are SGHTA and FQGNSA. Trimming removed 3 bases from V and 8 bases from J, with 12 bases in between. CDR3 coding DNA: TGTGCCAGCAGCTTTGGGGCGGCGGCTACGCAGTATTTT. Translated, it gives CASSFGAAATQYF.

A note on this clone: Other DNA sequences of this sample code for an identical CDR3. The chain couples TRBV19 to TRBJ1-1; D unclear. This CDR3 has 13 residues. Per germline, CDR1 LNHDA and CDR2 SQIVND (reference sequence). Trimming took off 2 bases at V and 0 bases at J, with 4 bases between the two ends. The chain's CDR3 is CASSISVNTEAFF. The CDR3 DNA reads TGTGCCAGTAGTATATCGGTGAACACTGAAGCTTTCTTT.

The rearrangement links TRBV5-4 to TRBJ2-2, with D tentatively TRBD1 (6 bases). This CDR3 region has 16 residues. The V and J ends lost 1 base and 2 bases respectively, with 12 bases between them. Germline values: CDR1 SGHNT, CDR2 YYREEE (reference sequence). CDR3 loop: CASSLIWDTNTGELFF. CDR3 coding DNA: TGTGCCAGCAGCTTGATCTGGGACACTAACACCGGGGAGCTGTTTTTT.

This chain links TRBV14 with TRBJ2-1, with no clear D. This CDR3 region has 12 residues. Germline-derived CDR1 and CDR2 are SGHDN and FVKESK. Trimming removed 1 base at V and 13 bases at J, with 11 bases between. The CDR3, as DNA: TGTGCCAGCAGCCAAGGCTACAGAGGACAGTTCTTC. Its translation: CASSQGYRGQFF.